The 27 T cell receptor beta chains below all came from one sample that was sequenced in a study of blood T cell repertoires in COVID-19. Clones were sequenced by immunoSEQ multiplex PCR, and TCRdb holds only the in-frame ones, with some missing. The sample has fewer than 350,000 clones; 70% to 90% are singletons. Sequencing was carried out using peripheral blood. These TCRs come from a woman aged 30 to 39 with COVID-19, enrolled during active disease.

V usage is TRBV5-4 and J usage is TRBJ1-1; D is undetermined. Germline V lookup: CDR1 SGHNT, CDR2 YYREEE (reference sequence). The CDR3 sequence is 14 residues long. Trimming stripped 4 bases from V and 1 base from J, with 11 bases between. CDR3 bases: TGTGCCAGCAGCAACCCCGCAGGGAACACTGAAGCTTTCTTT. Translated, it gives CASSNPAGNTEAFF. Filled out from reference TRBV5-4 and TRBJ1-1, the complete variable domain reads ETGVTQSPTHLIKTRGQQVTLRCSSQSGHNTVSWYQQALGQGPQFIFQYYREEENGRGNFPPRFSGLQFPNYSSELNVNALELDDSALYLCASSNPAGNTEAFFGQGTRLTVV.

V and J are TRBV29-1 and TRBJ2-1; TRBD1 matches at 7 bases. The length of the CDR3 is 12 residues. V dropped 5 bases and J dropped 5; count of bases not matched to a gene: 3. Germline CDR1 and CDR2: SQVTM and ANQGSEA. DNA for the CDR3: TGCAGCGTTCTAGGACAGGACAATGAGCAGTTCTTC. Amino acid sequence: CSVLGQDNEQFF.

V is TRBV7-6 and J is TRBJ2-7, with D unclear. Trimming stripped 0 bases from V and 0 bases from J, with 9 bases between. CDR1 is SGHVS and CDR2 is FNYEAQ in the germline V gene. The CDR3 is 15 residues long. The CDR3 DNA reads TGTGCCAGCAGCTTAGCGAGAGAGAGCTCCTACGAGCAGTACTTC. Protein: CASSLARESSYEQYF.

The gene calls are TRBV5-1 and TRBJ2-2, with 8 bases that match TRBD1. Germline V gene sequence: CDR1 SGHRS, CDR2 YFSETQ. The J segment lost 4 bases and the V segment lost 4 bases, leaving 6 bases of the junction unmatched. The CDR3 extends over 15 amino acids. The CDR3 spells CASSPSGQGTGELFF. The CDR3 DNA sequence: TGCGCCAGCAGCCCAAGCGGACAGGGCACCGGGGAGCTGTTTTTT.

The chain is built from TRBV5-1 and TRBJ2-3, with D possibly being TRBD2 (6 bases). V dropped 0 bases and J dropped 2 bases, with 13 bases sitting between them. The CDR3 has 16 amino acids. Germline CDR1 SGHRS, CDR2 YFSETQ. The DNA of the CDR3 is TGCGCCAGCAGCTTGGATGAGGGCGGGAACACAGATACGCAGTATTTT. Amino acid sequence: CASSLDEGGNTDTQYF.

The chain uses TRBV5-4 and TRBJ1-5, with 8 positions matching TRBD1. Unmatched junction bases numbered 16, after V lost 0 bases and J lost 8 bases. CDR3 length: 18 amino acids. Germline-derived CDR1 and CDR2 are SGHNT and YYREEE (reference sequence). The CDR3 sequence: CASSLADRVDTRLEPQHF. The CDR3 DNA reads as TGTGCCAGCAGCTTGGCGGACAGGGTCGATACCCGGCTGGAGCCCCAGCATTTT.

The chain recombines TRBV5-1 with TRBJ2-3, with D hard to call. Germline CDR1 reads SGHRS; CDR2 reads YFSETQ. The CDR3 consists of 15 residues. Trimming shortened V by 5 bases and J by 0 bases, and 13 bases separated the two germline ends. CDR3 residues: CASSPDPTSTDTQYF. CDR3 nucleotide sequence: TGCGCCAGCAGTCCCGATCCCACAAGCACAGATACGCAGTATTTT.

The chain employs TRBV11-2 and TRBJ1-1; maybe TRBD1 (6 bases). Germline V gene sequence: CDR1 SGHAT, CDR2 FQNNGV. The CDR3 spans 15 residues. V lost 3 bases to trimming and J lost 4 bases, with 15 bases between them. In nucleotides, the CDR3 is TGTGCCAGCAGCTTTAACGGGGGGCAGGGCACTGAAGCTTTCTTT. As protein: CASSFNGGQGTEAFF.

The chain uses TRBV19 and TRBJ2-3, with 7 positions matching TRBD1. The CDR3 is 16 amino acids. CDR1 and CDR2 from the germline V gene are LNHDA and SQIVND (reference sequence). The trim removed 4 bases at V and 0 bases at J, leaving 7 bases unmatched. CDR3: CASSTRHRGSTDTQYF. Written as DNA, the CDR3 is TGTGCCAGTAGTACCCGTCACAGGGGAAGCACAGATACGCAGTATTTT.

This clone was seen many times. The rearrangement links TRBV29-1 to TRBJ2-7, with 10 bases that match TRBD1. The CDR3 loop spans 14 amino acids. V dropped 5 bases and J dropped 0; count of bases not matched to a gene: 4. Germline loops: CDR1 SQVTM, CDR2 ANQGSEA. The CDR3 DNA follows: TGCAGCGTTTGGGGGACAGGGGTCTCCTACGAGCAGTACTTC. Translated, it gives CSVWGTGVSYEQYF.

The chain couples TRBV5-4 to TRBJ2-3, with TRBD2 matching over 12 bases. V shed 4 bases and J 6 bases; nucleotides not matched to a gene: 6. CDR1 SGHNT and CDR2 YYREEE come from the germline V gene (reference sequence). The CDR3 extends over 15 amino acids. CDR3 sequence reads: CASSLGGLAGDTQYF. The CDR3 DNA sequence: TGTGCCAGCAGCCTTGGAGGACTAGCGGGGGATACGCAGTATTTT.

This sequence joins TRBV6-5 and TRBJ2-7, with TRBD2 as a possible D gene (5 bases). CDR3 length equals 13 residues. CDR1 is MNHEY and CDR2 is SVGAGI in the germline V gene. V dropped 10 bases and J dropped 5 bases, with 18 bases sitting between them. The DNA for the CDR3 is TGTGCCACCCACCTTAGCGTCTGGAACGAGCAGTACTTC. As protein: CATHLSVWNEQYF.

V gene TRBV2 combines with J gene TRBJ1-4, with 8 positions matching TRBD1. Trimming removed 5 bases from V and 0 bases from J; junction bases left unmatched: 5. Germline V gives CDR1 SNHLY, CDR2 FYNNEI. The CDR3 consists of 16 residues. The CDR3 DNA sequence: TGTGCCAGCAGTAAGACAGGGGAGTCAACTAATGAAAAACTGTTTTTT. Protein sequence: CASSKTGESTNEKLFF.

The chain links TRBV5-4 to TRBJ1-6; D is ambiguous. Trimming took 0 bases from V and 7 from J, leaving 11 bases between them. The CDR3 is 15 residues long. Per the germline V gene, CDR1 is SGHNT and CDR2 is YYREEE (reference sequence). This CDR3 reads CASSLGTGSNSPLHF. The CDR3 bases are TGTGCCAGCAGCTTGGGGACTGGATCAAATTCACCCCTCCACTTT.

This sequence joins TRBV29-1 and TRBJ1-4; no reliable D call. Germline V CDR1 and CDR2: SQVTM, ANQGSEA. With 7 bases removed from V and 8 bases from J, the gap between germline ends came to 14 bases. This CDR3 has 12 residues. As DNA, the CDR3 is TGCAGCGGTATGCGAGAGGGAGAAAAACTGTTTTTT. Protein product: CSGMREGEKLFF.

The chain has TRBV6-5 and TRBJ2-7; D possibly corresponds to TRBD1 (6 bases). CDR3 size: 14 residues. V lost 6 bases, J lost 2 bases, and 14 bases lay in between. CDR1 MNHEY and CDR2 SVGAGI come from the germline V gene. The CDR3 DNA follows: TGTGCCAGCAGCCTCCAGGGGATCGCCTACGAGCAGTACTTC. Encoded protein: CASSLQGIAYEQYF.

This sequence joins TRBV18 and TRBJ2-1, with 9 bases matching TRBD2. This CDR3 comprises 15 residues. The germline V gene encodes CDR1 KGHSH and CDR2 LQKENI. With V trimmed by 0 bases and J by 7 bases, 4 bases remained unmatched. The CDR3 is CASSPPRTSVNEQFF. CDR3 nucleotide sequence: TGTGCCAGCTCACCACCACGGACTAGCGTTAATGAGCAGTTCTTC. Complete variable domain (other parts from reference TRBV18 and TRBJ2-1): NAGVMQNPRHLVRRRGQEARLRCSPMKGHSHVYWYRQLPEEGLKFMVYLQKENIIDESGMPKERFSAEFPKEGPSILRIQQVVRGDSAAYFCASSPPRTSVNEQFFGPGTRLTVL.

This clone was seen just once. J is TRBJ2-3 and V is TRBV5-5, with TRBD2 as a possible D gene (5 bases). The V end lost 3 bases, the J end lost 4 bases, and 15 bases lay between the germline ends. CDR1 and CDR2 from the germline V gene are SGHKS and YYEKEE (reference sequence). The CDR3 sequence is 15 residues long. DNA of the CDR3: TGTGCCAGCAGCTCCTACCCCTCGGGGTCAGATACGCAGTATTTT. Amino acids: CASSSYPSGSDTQYF.

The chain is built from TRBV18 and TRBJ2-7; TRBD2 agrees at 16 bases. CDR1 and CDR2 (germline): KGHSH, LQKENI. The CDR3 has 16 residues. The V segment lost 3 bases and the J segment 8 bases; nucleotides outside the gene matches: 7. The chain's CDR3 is CASSPPPGLAGGQQYF. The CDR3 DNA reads TGTGCCAGCTCACCTCCACCGGGACTAGCGGGGGGGCAGCAGTACTTC.

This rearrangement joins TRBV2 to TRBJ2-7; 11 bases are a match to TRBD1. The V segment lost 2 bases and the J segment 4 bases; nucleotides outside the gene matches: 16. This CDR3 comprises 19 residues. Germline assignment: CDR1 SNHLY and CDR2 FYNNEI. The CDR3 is CASSESRTGGLVLPYEQYF. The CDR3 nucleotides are TGTGCCAGCAGTGAATCTAGGACAGGGGGCCTCGTACTACCTTACGAGCAGTACTTC.

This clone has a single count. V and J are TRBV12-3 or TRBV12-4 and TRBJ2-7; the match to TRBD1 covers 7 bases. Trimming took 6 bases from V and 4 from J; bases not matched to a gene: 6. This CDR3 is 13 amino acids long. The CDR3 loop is CASSPTGWYEQYF. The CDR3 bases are TGTGCCAGCAGCCCGACAGGGTGGTACGAGCAGTACTTC.

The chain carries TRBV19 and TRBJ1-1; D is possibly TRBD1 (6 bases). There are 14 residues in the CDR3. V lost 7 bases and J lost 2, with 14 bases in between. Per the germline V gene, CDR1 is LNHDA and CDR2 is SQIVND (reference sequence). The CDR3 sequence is CASNTQGLNTEAFF. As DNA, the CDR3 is TGTGCCAGTAACACCCAGGGGCTCAACACTGAAGCTTTCTTT.

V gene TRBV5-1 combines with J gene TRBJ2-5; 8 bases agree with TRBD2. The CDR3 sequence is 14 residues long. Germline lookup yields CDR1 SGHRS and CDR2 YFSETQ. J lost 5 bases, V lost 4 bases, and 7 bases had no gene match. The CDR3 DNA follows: TGCGCCAGCAGCCCCGGGGGGGCGAGGGAGACCCAGTACTTC. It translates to CASSPGGARETQYF.

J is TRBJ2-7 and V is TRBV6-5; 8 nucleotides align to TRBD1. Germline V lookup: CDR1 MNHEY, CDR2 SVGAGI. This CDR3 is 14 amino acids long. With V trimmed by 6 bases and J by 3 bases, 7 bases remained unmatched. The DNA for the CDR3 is TGTGCCAGCAGGGGAGGACAGGGAGGCTACGAGCAGTACTTC. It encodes CASRGGQGGYEQYF.

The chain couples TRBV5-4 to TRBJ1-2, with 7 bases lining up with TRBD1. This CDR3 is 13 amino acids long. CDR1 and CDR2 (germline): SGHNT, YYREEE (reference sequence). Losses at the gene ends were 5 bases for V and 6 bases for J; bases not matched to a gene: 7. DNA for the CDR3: TGTGCCAGCAGGGCGCCGGACAGGCATGGCTACACCTTC. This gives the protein CASRAPDRHGYTF.

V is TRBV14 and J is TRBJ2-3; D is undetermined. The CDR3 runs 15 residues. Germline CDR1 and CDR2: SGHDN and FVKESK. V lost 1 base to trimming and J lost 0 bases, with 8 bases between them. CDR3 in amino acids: CASSQGAISTDTQYF. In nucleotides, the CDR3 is TGTGCCAGCAGCCAAGGGGCCATCAGCACAGATACGCAGTATTTT.

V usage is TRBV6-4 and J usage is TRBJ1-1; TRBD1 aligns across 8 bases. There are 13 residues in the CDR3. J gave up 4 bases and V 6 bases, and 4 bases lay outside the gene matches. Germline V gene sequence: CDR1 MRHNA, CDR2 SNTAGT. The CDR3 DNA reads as TGTGCCAGCAGCAGGGGGCCTGGCACTGAAGCTTTCTTT. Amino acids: CASSRGPGTEAFF.